One sample yielded the 26 T cell receptor beta chains listed below, sequenced in a study of cytomegalovirus exposure and HLA in healthy donors. Both 60 Vbeta primers and 13 Jbeta primers went into the PCR. Some clones are missing from TCRdb's copy, which holds only in-frame ones; the method was immunoSEQ multiplex PCR. The table shows under 200,000 clones, with 60% to 75% occurring only once. Sequencing was performed on PBMCs. The receptors were sampled from a woman aged 45-59 years in good health and CMV-seropositive.

The chain joins TRBV6-1 to TRBJ1-1, with 9 bases identical to TRBD1. The ends lost 5 bases at V and 6 bases at J; junction bases unmatched: 1. The germline V gene has CDR1 MNHNS and CDR2 SASEGT. The CDR3 sequence is 12 residues long. The CDR3 loop reads CASSNRGPEAFF. The DNA for the CDR3 is TGTGCCAGCAGTAACAGGGGGCCTGAAGCTTTCTTT.

The J gene is TRBJ1-4, the V gene TRBV27; tentatively, D is TRBD1 (6 bases). Per germline, CDR1 MNHEY and CDR2 SMNVEV (reference sequence). V lost 7 bases to trimming and J lost 0 bases, with 18 bases between them. CDR3 size: 17 residues. The CDR3, as DNA: TGTGCCAGCAAGTCGTGGGGGGGCTCGACAACTAATGAAAAACTGTTTTTT. It yields the protein CASKSWGGSTTNEKLFF.

The chain carries TRBV6-5 and TRBJ2-5; 12 bases map to TRBD2. Germline V gene sequence: CDR1 MNHEY, CDR2 SVGAGI. The length of the CDR3 is 15 residues. V was pared by 5 bases and J by 7 bases, with 8 bases of the junction left unmatched. CDR3 amino acids: CASSPQLAGGGTQYF. The CDR3 coding sequence is TGTGCCAGCAGTCCGCAACTAGCGGGGGGCGGGACCCAGTACTTC.

This clone came up once. The chain combines TRBV6-5 with TRBJ1-6; 8 bases fit TRBD1. Looked up from germline, CDR1 is MNHEY and CDR2 is SVGAGI. This CDR3 has 14 amino acids. The V and J ends lost 5 bases and 10 bases, in that order; junction bases with no gene match: 7. The CDR3 DNA sequence: TGTGCCAGCAGTCCCGGGACAGGCAAATCACCCCTCCACTTT. Its translation is CASSPGTGKSPLHF.

The chain links TRBV5-1 to TRBJ1-1, with D tentatively TRBD1 (6 bases). Trimming pared 0 bases from V and 4 bases from J, leaving 16 bases between. The germline V gene has CDR1 SGHRS and CDR2 YFSETQ. This CDR3 is 16 amino acids long. CDR3 loop: CASSLGPGTTGTEAFF. The CDR3 DNA reads as TGCGCCAGCAGCTTGGGGCCCGGGACAACAGGCACTGAAGCTTTCTTT.

This chain joins TRBV2 and TRBJ1-1; 9 bases fit TRBD1. Germline trimming cut 5 bases from V and 6 bases from J; bases unmatched to any gene: 4. This CDR3 is built from 13 residues. The V gene's germline CDR1 is SNHLY and CDR2 FYNNEI. CDR3 coding DNA: TGTGCCAGCAGTTTGGACAGGGGTGCTGAAGCTTTCTTT. It is translated as CASSLDRGAEAFF.

The chain joins TRBV5-1 to TRBJ2-5, with 11 bases lining up with TRBD2. The J segment lost 5 bases and the V segment lost 2 bases, leaving 5 bases of the junction unmatched. Germline CDR1 is SGHRS and CDR2 is YFSETQ. The CDR3 totals 15 residues. Here the CDR3 reads CASSFSGGARETQYF. CDR3 DNA: TGCGCCAGCAGCTTTAGCGGGGGGGCCAGGGAGACCCAGTACTTC.

The sample holds one count of this clone. CDR3: CSVLSIGLGAYGYTF. CDR3 coding DNA: TGCAGCGTTCTTTCTATTGGTCTTGGGGCTTATGGCTACACCTTC. The V gene is TRBV29-1, the J gene TRBJ1-2; tentatively, D is TRBD1 (5 bases). This CDR3 region has 15 residues. Looked up from germline, CDR1 is SQVTM and CDR2 is ANQGSEA. V was pared by 5 bases and J by 5 bases, with 21 bases between.

The chain has TRBV27 and TRBJ2-7; 10 bases match TRBD1. Trimming at V came to 5 bases and at J to 4 bases, leaving 5 bases not matched to a gene. The CDR3 is made up of 14 amino acids. CDR1 and CDR2 (germline): MNHEY, SMNVEV (reference sequence). The CDR3 protein is CASSPDRGLYEQYF. The CDR3 nucleotides read TGTGCCAGCAGTCCCGACAGGGGGCTTTACGAGCAGTACTTC.

The V gene is TRBV6-1, the J gene TRBJ1-1, with D tentatively TRBD1 (6 bases). The CDR3 spans 14 residues. Germline loops: CDR1 MNHNS, CDR2 SASEGT. V was cut by 6 bases and J by 2 bases, with 13 bases left in between. Here the CDR3 DNA reads TGTGCCAGCAGGCCCGGGACAACTAACACTGAAGCTTTCTTT. As protein: CASRPGTTNTEAFF.

This clone occurred once. The chain employs TRBV9 and TRBJ1-2; D remains ambiguous. CDR1 and CDR2 from the germline V gene are SGDLS and YYNGEE. There are 12 residues in the CDR3. The ends were cut back, 4 bases at V and 7 bases at J, with 11 bases in the middle. The CDR3, as DNA: TGTGCCAGCAGCACCCGCTCGGGTGGCTACACCTTC. Protein product: CASSTRSGGYTF.

Here the CDR3 DNA reads TGTGCCAGCAGCTTGGGTGAACAGGAAGATTCAGTCTACACCTTC. It yields the protein CASSLGEQEDSVYTF. The rearrangement uses TRBV5-8 and TRBJ1-2, with D perhaps matching TRBD1 (5 bases). Trimming removed 0 bases from V and 10 bases from J, with 19 bases in between. The length of the CDR3 is 15 residues. Germline V CDR1 and CDR2: SGHTS, YDEGEE.

V gene TRBV5-1 combines with J gene TRBJ2-3; 12 positions agree with TRBD2. Germline CDR1 reads SGHRS; CDR2 reads YFSETQ. The CDR3 has 16 residues. J was trimmed by 2 bases and V by 4 bases; bases with no gene match: 5. CDR3 loop: CASSHGTSGSTDTQYF. In DNA form, the CDR3 reads TGCGCCAGCAGCCACGGGACTAGCGGGTCCACAGATACGCAGTATTTT.

The CDR3 here is CASSYLDLWFF. CDR3 in DNA: TGTGCCAGCAGTTATTTAGACTTGTGGTTCTTC. The V call is TRBV6-5, the J call TRBJ2-1; unclear D gene. The germline CDR1 and CDR2 sequences are MNHEY and SVGAGI. This CDR3 region has 11 residues. Between the trimmed V and J ends, which lost 3 bases and 15 bases, there was a span of 12 bases.

This clone was seen a few times. The chain couples TRBV7-8 to TRBJ1-2; 8 bases align to TRBD1. CDR3 size: 14 residues. V shed 5 bases, J shed 4 bases, and the junction held 6 bases outside the gene matches. Germline V CDR1 and CDR2: SGHVS, FQNEAQ. Here the CDR3 reads CASSAVDRVYGYTF. In nucleotides, the CDR3 is TGTGCCAGCAGCGCGGTGGACAGGGTCTATGGCTACACCTTC.

This chain connects TRBV6-1 to TRBJ1-5; no clear D. Germline-derived CDR1 and CDR2 are MNHNS and SASEGT. V was pared by 4 bases and J by 3 bases, with 13 bases between. The CDR3 length is 15 residues. The CDR3 spells CASSVLGQVNQPQHF. CDR3 in DNA: TGTGCCAGCAGTGTGCTGGGTCAGGTCAATCAGCCCCAGCATTTT.

The chain is built from TRBV27 and TRBJ1-5; no clear D. CDR3 length: 13 amino acids. Trimming cost V 0 bases and J 7 bases, with 7 bases left between them. From germline, CDR1 is MNHEY and CDR2 SMNVEV (reference sequence). CDR3 sequence (DNA): TGTGCCAGCAGTTTATCCGGCGGCCAGCCCCAGCATTTT. It is translated as CASSLSGGQPQHF.

The chain carries TRBV5-1 and TRBJ1-4, with D perhaps TRBD1 (6 bases). The CDR3 has 15 residues. The germline gives CDR1 SGHRS, CDR2 YFSETQ. V shed 2 bases and J shed 0 bases, with 8 bases lying between them. The DNA for the CDR3 is TGCGCCAGCAGCTTCGGACAGACAACTAATGAAAAACTGTTTTTT. It specifies CASSFGQTTNEKLFF.

The chain has TRBV5-4 and TRBJ2-7, with D possibly matching TRBD2 (5 bases). V shed 0 bases and J shed 3 bases, with 7 bases lying between them. There are 13 residues in the CDR3. From germline, CDR1 is SGHNT and CDR2 YYREEE (reference sequence). The CDR3: CASSLGGGYEQYF. Written as DNA, the CDR3 is TGTGCCAGCAGCTTGGGAGGAGGCTACGAGCAGTACTTC.

This rearrangement joins TRBV6-6 to TRBJ2-3; D gene unclear. V was pared by 8 bases and J by 3 bases, with 15 bases between. Per the germline V gene, CDR1 is MNHNY and CDR2 is SVGAGI (reference sequence). The CDR3 consists of 14 residues. The CDR3 loop reads CASRTWASTDTQYF. The CDR3 DNA reads TGTGCCAGCCGTACATGGGCTTCTACAGATACGCAGTATTTT.

The chain carries TRBV2 and TRBJ1-3; D gene ambiguous. With 7 bases removed from V and 0 bases from J, the gap between germline ends came to 10 bases. The CDR3 is made up of 14 amino acids. Germline CDR1 reads SNHLY; CDR2 reads FYNNEI. The CDR3 nucleotides are TGTGCCAGCATTCTGGCAGGCTCTGGAAACACCATATATTTT. Amino acids: CASILAGSGNTIYF.

This chain joins TRBV12-5 and TRBJ1-5; D not resolved. CDR3 length: 12 amino acids. Per the germline V gene, CDR1 is LGHNT and CDR2 is FRNRAP. Trimming took 1 base from V and 9 from J, leaving 7 bases between them. This CDR3 reads CASGLDGGPQHF. The CDR3 DNA is TGTGCTAGTGGTTTGGACGGCGGGCCCCAGCATTTT.

The chain links TRBV10-2 to TRBJ1-6; D not resolved. V lost 7 bases to trimming and J lost 6 bases, with 10 bases between them. CDR3 length: 13 amino acids. CDR1 and CDR2 from the germline V gene are WSHSY and SAAADI. CDR3 protein: CASNPDFNSPLHF. The CDR3 DNA sequence: TGCGCCAGCAATCCAGATTTTAATTCACCCCTCCACTTT.

The genes are TRBV5-6 and TRBJ2-5; tentatively, D is TRBD1 (6 bases). CDR3 length equals 15 residues. CDR1 and CDR2 (germline): SGHDT, YYEEEE. Trimming removed 2 bases from V and 4 bases from J, with 15 bases in between. The CDR3 nucleotides are TGTGCCAGCAGCTTAACAGGGCTGGGGGCAGAGACCCAGTACTTC. Protein sequence: CASSLTGLGAETQYF.

V is TRBV19 and J is TRBJ1-1; D unresolved. The germline V gene has CDR1 LNHDA and CDR2 SQIVND (reference sequence). The CDR3 extends over 13 amino acids. Trimming cost V 7 bases and J 10 bases, with 19 bases left between them. In DNA form, the CDR3 reads TGTGCCAGTACCCTTCGGCCATCCGGGTTAGCTTTCTTT. Encoded protein: CASTLRPSGLAFF.

The rearrangement uses TRBV5-1 and TRBJ1-3; D may be TRBD1 (6 bases). This CDR3 comprises 19 residues. Trimming shortened V by 5 bases and J by 3 bases, and 27 bases separated the two germline ends. CDR1 is SGHRS, CDR2 YFSETQ, per germline. The CDR3 bases are TGCGCCAGCAGGACCGGGTTTTTCGCGGACAGTGAAAATGGAAACACCATATATTTT. Protein product: CASRTGFFADSENGNTIYF. Drawing the rest from reference TRBV5-1 and TRBJ1-3, the complete variable domain is KAGVTQTPRYLIKTRGQQVTLSCSPISGHRSVSWYQQTPGQGLQFLFEYFSETQRNKGNFPGRFSGRQFSNSRSEMNVSTLELGDSALYLCASRTGFFADSENGNTIYFGEGSWLTVV.